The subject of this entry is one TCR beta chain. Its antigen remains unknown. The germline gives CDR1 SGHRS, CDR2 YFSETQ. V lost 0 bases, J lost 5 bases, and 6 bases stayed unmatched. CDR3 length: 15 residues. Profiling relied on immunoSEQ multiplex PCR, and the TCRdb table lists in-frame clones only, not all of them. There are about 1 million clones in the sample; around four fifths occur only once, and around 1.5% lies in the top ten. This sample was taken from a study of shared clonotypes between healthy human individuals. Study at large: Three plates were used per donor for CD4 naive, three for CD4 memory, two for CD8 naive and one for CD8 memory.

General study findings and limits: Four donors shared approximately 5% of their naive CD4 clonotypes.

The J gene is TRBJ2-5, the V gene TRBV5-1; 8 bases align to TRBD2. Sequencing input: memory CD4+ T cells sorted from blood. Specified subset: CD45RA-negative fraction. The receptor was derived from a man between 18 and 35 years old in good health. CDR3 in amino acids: CASSLAGTSTETQYF. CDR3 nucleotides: TGCGCCAGCAGCTTGGCCGGGACTAGTACCGAGACCCAGTACTTC.